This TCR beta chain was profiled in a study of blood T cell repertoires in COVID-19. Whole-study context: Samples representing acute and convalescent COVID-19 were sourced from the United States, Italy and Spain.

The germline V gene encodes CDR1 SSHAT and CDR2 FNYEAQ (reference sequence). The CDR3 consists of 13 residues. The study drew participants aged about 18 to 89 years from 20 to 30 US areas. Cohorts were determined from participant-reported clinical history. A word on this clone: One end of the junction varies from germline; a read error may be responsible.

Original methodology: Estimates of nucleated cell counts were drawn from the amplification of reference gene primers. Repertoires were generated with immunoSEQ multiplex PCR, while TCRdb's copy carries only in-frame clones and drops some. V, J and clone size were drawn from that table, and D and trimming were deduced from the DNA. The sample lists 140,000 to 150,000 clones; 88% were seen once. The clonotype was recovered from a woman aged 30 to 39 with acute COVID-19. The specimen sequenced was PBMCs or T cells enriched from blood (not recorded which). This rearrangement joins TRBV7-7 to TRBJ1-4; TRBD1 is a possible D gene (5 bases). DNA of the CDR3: TGTGCTAGCAGCTTGAGGCAGGGTGAAAAACTGTTTTTT. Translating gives CASSLRQGEKLFF.